This T cell receptor beta chain came from a study of CD8 T cells in ankylosing spondylitis. CDR1 is SQVTM and CDR2 is ANQGSEA in the germline V gene. Trimming left V 8 bases short and J 6 bases short, with 12 bases between. This CDR3 comprises 11 residues. Ten or more counts support this clonotype. Its antigen is unknown. Each TCR beta library was made by quantitative 5'-RACE that incorporated molecular barcodes. TCRdb called the 5' RACE reads again in MiXCR, with one record for every CDR3 protein. The sample consists of about 320,000 distinct CDR3 sequences, 11% of them appearing once. Study-level points and caveats: It was reported that disease-linked clones were significantly enriched in matched ankylosing spondylitis synovial fluid. Among TCR beta sequences, a motif of about 8 highly homologous variants appeared characteristic of ankylosing spondylitis blood.

The sequenced material came from blood, either unsorted or a sorted T cell fraction (not recorded which). This TCR came from a female donor with ankylosing spondylitis or in good health (not recorded which). This chain links TRBV29-1 with TRBJ2-3; D is unclear. CDR3 residues: CSLLHGDTQYF. The CDR3 nucleotides are TGCAGCCTACTACATGGGGATACGCAGTATTTT.